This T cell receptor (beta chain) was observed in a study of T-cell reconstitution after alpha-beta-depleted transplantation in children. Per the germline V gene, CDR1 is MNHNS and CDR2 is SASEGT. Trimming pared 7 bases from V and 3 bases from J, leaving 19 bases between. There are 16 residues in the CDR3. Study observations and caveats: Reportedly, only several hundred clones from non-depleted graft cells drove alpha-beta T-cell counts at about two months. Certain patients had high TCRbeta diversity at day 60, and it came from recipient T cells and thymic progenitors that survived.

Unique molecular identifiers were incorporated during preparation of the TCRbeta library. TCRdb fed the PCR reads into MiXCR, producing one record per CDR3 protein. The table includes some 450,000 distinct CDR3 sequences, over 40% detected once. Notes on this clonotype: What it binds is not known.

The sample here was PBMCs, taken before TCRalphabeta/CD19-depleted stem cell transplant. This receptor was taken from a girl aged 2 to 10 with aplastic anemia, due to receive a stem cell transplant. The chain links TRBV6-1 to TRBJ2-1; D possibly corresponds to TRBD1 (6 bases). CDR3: CASTPRGKGFYNEQFF. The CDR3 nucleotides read TGTGCCAGCACCCCCAGGGGTAAAGGGTTCTACAATGAGCAGTTCTTC.